One TCR beta chain is described in this entry. Sequencing used immunoSEQ multiplex PCR; TCRdb keeps in-frame clones, though not all of them. The sample shows roughly 42,000 clones, less than 90% of them seen only once. This sample was included in a study of T cell changes during pregnancy in multiple sclerosis. Looked up from germline, CDR1 is GTSNPN and CDR2 is SVGIG (reference sequence). The CDR3 is made up of 17 amino acids. Trimming cost V 4 bases and J 3 bases; bases outside gene matches: 13. This specimen was CD4+ T cells from peripheral blood mononuclear cells, taken in the first trimester of pregnancy. The clonotype originates from a female donor with multiple sclerosis, enrolled in a pregnancy study. The chain is built from TRBV30 and TRBJ1-1, with 11 positions matching TRBD1. CDR3 region: CAWIGGQGAFRDTEAFF. CDR3 nucleotides: TGTGCCTGGATCGGAGGACAGGGGGCATTTCGGGACACTGAAGCTTTCTTT.